The clone carrying this TCR beta chain has only a few counts. Its antigen is as yet unknown. The CDR3 length is 13 residues. The V and J ends lost 2 bases and 4 bases respectively, with 6 bases between them. Per the germline V gene, CDR1 is MNHEY and CDR2 is SMNVEV (reference sequence). One heparinised draw of blood, averaging approximately 110 mL, came from each donor. Sorted cells reached over 95% purity in every population. This sample was included in a study of beta chain features in type 1 diabetes. Study observations and caveats: Sampled from patients, naive, central memory and Treg TCRB repertoires appeared more similar than those sampled from healthy donors. Cells carrying high TCR expression could end up over-represented when cDNA is sequenced.

Of the isolated RNA, all was reverse transcribed, and so the sequenced material was expressed TCRB transcripts. TCRdb keeps only in-frame clones here, not all; method: immunoSEQ multiplex PCR. This sample yields some 300,000 clones, of which under 8.5% are seen a single time; roughly 0.94% belongs to the top ten. J is TRBJ1-5 and V is TRBV27; weak D call: TRBD1 (6 bases). The receptor comes from a woman aged 18-30 years in good health. The sample comprised central memory CD4+ T cells from blood. CDR3 amino acids: CASSLRGNQPQHF. Written as DNA, the CDR3 is TGTGCCAGCAGTTTAAGGGGGAATCAGCCCCAGCATTTT.